This T cell receptor (beta chain) was sequenced in a study of cytomegalovirus exposure and HLA in healthy donors. Findings and caveats of the study: TCR beta chains numbering more than 150 were designated cytomegalovirus-associated. Presence/absence analysis assumed near-uniform sequencing depth across donors. Prior analysis indicated that the majority of TCR beta V segments exhibited productivity approximately 87% or approximately 30% of the time.

The PCR ran on 60 Vbeta and 13 Jbeta primers. Repertoires were generated with immunoSEQ multiplex PCR, while TCRdb's copy carries only in-frame clones and drops some. The sample holds about 150,000 clones, approximately 80% seen once. Between the trimmed V and J ends, which lost 4 bases and 7 bases, there was a span of 18 bases. CDR3 length equals 14 residues. Germline V gene lookup returns CDR1 SGHRS and CDR2 YFSETQ. This clone is a singleton in its sample. Its antigen is still unknown. Donors likely had unrecorded immune exposures despite being nominally healthy when sampled. The origin of this receptor is a male donor in good health and CMV-seronegative. Sequencing was performed on PBMCs. The chain combines TRBV5-1 with TRBJ2-7; possible D gene TRBD1, 6 bases. DNA for the CDR3: TGCGCCAGCAGCCTGGACGAGGGGGAACGGGAGCAGTACTTC. Protein product: CASSLDEGEREQYF. Filled out from reference TRBV5-1 and TRBJ2-7, the complete variable domain reads KAGVTQTPRYLIKTRGQQVTLSCSPISGHRSVSWYQQTPGQGLQFLFEYFSETQRNKGNFPGRFSGRQFSNSRSEMNVSTLELGDSALYLCASSLDEGEREQYFGPGTRLTVT.